This TCR beta chain was sequenced for a study of regulatory T cells in long-lasting Graves disease. Study-wide findings and caveats: TRBV28, TRBJ1-2 and TRBJ2-5 were segments that persistent disease favored. Patients with persistent Graves' had lower TCR diversity than newly diagnosed patients.

Time point defined: persistent/refractory GD, antithyroid drugs over 5 years with positive TRAb. The authors made the TCR library using RNA they extracted from PBMCs. About 9.1 milliliters of peripheral blood went into EDTA tubes. This clonotype was detected many times. What it recognizes is unknown. This CDR3 is 11 amino acids long. V dropped 4 bases and J dropped 10 bases, with 7 bases sitting between them. With iRepertoire HTBI primers and Arm-PCR of CDR3 regions, TCR beta libraries were built. TCRdb processed the multiplex PCR reads anew with MiXCR; each CDR3 protein has one entry. The table has about 660,000 distinct CDR3 sequences, around 30% seen once.

The specimen comprised peripheral blood mononuclear cells (PBMCs), sampled when the disease was refractory, from a patient treated with antithyroid drugs. This TCR derives from a female donor with Graves disease. The chain uses TRBV12-3 or TRBV12-4 and TRBJ1-4, with D tentatively TRBD1 (5 bases). CDR3 residues: CASSWGGKLFF. CDR3 in DNA: TGTGCCAGCAGTTGGGGGGGAAAACTGTTTTTT.